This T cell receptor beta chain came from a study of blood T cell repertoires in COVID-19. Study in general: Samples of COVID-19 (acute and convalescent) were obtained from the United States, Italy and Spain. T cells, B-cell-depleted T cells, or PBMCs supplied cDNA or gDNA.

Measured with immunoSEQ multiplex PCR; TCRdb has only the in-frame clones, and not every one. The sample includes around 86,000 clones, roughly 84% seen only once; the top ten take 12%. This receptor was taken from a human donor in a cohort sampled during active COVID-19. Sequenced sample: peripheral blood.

The CDR3 region is CASSRSSGNQPQHF. The CDR3 DNA follows: TGTGCCAGCAGTCGCTCCTCGGGTAATCAGCCCCAGCATTTT. The rearrangement links TRBV2 to TRBJ1-5; D not certain. Germline V gene lookup returns CDR1 SNHLY and CDR2 FYNNEI. The CDR3 contains 14 residues. V lost 5 bases to trimming and J lost 4 bases, with 12 bases between them.